The clone carrying this TCR beta chain was counted at least ten times. Antigen unknown. 5'RACE template switching added a universal primer site and UMIs to TCR cDNA. Using its own MiXCR run on the 5' RACE reads, TCRdb lists one record per CDR3 protein. The repertoire holds over 110,000 distinct CDR3 sequences, with more than 6% as singletons. These data are taken from a study of T cells after yellow fever vaccination. Points from the study as a whole: Most primary-vaccination clones recurred post-booster (around 97% CD4, just over 85% CD8). Among all clonotypes, a small share was observed in both CD4 and CD8 compartments.

The germline CDR1 and CDR2 sequences are MNHEY and SVGAGI. This CDR3 contains 15 residues. Trimming shortened V by 0 bases and J by 7 bases, and 16 bases separated the two germline ends. The TCR originated in a man aged 25-40 years who received the YFV17D yellow fever vaccine. This sequence joins TRBV6-5 and TRBJ2-7, with D unclear. The material was CD4+ T cells sorted from PBMCs, obtained 5 days after the yellow fever booster vaccination. Here the CDR3 reads CASSYSNSGSGEQYF. The CDR3 nucleotides are TGTGCCAGCAGTTACTCGAACAGTGGGTCTGGGGAGCAGTACTTC.